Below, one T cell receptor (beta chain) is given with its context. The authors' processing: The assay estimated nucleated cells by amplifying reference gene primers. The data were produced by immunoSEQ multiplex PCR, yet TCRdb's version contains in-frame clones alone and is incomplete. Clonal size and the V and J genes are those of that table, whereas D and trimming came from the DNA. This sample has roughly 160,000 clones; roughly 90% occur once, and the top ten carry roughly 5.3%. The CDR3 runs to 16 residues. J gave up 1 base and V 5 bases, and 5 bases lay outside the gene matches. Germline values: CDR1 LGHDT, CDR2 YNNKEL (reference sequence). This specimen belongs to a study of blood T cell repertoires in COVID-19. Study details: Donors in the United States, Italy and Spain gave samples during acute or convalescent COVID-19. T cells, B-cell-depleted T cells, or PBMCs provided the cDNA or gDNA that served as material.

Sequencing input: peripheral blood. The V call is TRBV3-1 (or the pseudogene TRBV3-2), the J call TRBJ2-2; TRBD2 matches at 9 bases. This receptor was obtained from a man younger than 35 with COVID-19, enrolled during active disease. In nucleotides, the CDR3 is TGTGCCAGCAGCTTCTCAGCGGGAGGGAACACCGGGGAGCTGTTTTTT. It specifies CASSFSAGGNTGELFF.